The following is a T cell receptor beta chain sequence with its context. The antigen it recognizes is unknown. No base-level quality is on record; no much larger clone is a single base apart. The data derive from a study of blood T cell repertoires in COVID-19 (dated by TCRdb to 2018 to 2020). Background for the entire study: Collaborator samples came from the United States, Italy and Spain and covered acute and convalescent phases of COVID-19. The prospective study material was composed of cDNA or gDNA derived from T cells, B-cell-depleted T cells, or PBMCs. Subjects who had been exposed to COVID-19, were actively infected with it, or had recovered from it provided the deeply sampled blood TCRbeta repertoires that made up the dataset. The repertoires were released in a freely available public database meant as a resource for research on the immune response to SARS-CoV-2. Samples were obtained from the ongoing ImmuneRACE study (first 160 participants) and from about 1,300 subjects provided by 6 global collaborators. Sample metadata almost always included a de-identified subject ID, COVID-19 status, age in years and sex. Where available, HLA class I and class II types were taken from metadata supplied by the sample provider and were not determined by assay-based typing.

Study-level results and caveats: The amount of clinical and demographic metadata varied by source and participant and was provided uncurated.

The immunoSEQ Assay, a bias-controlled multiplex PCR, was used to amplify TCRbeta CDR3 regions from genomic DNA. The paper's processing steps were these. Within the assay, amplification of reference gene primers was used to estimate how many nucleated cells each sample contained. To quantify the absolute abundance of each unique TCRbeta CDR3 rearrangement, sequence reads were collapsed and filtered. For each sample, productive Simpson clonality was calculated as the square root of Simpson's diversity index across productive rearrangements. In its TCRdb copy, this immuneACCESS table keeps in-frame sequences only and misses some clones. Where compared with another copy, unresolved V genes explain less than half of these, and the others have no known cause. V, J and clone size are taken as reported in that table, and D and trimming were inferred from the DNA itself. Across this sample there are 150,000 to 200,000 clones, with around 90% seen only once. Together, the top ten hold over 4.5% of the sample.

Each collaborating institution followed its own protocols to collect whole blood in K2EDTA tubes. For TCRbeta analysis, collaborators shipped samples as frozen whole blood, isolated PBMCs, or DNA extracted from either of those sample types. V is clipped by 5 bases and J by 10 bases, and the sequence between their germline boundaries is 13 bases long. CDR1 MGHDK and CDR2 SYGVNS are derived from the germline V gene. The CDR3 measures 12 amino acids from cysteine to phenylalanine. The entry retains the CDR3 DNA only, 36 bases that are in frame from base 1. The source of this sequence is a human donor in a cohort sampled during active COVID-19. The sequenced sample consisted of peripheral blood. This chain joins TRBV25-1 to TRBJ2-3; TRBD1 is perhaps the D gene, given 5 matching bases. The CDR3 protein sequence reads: CASSQGSAAQYF. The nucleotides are TGTGCCAGCAGTCAGGGTTCTGCCGCGCAGTATTTT.